This entry lists 32 T cell receptor beta chains sequenced from one sample in a study of blood T cell repertoires in COVID-19. Clones were read by immunoSEQ multiplex PCR, and TCRdb kept only the in-frame ones, dropping some. The top ten hold about 8.1% of the sample, which has some 160,000 clones, around four fifths seen once. The sample taken for sequencing was peripheral blood. The receptor source for this set is a woman of 80 years or more with COVID-19, enrolled during active disease.

The chain joins TRBV29-1 to TRBJ2-3; D is possibly TRBD2 (6 bases). Trimming stripped 8 bases from V and 2 bases from J, with 14 bases between. The CDR3 sequence is 13 residues long. The germline V gene encodes CDR1 SQVTM and CDR2 ANQGSEA. CDR3 protein: CSSTGEATDTQYF. CDR3 coding DNA: TGCAGCTCGACCGGGGAGGCCACAGATACGCAGTATTTT.

The chain joins TRBV11-2 to TRBJ2-7, with D unclear. Between the trimmed V and J ends, which lost 0 bases and 4 bases, there was a span of 7 bases. Germline values: CDR1 SGHAT, CDR2 FQNNGV. The CDR3 runs 13 residues. The CDR3 nucleotides are TGTGCCAGCAGCTTAGACCAGATTTACGAGCAGTACTTC. Encoded protein: CASSLDQIYEQYF.

The chain joins TRBV29-1 to TRBJ2-2; TRBD1 aligns across 9 bases. Germline V gene sequence: CDR1 SQVTM, CDR2 ANQGSEA. This CDR3 spans 14 amino acids. The ends lost 8 bases at V and 3 bases at J; junction bases unmatched: 7. CDR3 DNA: TGCAGCATGCTAAGGACAGGGGACACCGGGGAGCTGTTTTTT. This encodes CSMLRTGDTGELFF.

This chain connects TRBV2 to TRBJ1-6, with D possibly being TRBD1 (6 bases). CDR1 is SNHLY and CDR2 is FYNNEI in the germline V gene. V gave up 4 bases and J gave up 5 bases, with 15 bases separating them. The CDR3 length is 16 residues. The chain's CDR3 is CASSGGRQANNSPLHF. DNA of the CDR3: TGTGCCAGCAGTGGGGGGCGACAGGCCAATAATTCACCCCTCCACTTT.

The chain employs TRBV5-1 and TRBJ1-1, with D possibly being TRBD1 (6 bases). CDR1 and CDR2 from the germline V gene are SGHRS and YFSETQ. The CDR3 length is 15 residues. V lost 4 bases to trimming and J lost 6 bases, with 19 bases between them. CDR3 amino acids: CASSLSGWGPAEAFF. CDR3 DNA: TGCGCCAGCAGCCTGTCTGGGTGGGGGCCAGCTGAAGCTTTCTTT.

The CDR3 nucleotides read TGTGCCAGCAGCCAAGCGAGCCTCGGGGCAGATACGCAGTATTTT. It translates to CASSQASLGADTQYF. The chain combines TRBV4-2 with TRBJ2-3; possibly TRBD2 for D (5 bases). The V gene lost 1 base and the J gene lost 4 bases, with 12 bases spanning the gap. CDR3 length: 15 residues. Germline values: CDR1 LGHNA, CDR2 YNFKEQ.

The chain employs TRBV5-4 and TRBJ2-7; TRBD2 is a possible D gene (5 bases). The ends were cut back, 4 bases at V and 7 bases at J, with 18 bases in the middle. Germline CDR1 SGHNT, CDR2 YYREEE (reference sequence). This CDR3 has 14 residues. The CDR3 loop is CASSNGGRVGEQYF. The CDR3 coding sequence is TGTGCCAGCAGCAATGGAGGACGGGTGGGGGAGCAGTACTTC.

CDR3 protein: CASSRGEIYNEQFF. Here the CDR3 DNA reads TGTGCCAGCAGTCGTGGAGAGATCTACAATGAGCAGTTCTTC. The chain has TRBV2 and TRBJ2-1; D is uncertain. The CDR3 consists of 14 residues. The V end lost 5 bases, the J end lost 3 bases, and 11 bases lay between the germline ends. Germline V gene data show CDR1 as SNHLY and CDR2 as FYNNEI.

This clone was observed a few times. The rearrangement joins TRBV5-5 to TRBJ2-1; 10 nucleotides match TRBD2. This CDR3 is 15 amino acids long. Trimming at V came to 0 bases and at J to 7 bases, leaving 4 bases not matched to a gene. The germline gives CDR1 SGHKS, CDR2 YYEKEE (reference sequence). The CDR3 region has the DNA TGTGCCAGCAGCTTGGAACTAGCGGGGTGGAATGAGCAGTTCTTC. Translated: CASSLELAGWNEQFF.

CDR3 nucleotide sequence: TGCGCCAGCAGCCCCTCGGGGGGAGACTTAAACACCATATATTTT. Translation: CASSPSGGDLNTIYF. V usage is TRBV5-1 and J usage is TRBJ1-3; D possibly corresponds to TRBD1 (5 bases). Trimming stripped 4 bases from V and 6 bases from J, with 17 bases between. Germline loops: CDR1 SGHRS, CDR2 YFSETQ. The CDR3 runs 15 residues.

This clone showed up just once. This chain links TRBV3-1 (or the pseudogene TRBV3-2) with TRBJ1-2; TRBD1 is a possible D gene (6 bases). CDR1 LGHDT and CDR2 YNNKEL come from the germline V gene (reference sequence). The CDR3 runs 16 residues. Trimming pared 3 bases from V and 6 bases from J, leaving 20 bases between. CDR3 region: CASSQGSQRQAHGYTF. CDR3 coding DNA: TGTGCCAGCAGCCAGGGTTCTCAAAGACAGGCCCATGGCTACACCTTC.

J is TRBJ2-5 and V is TRBV4-1; 9 positions match TRBD1. With V trimmed by 4 bases and J by 5 bases, 5 bases remained unmatched. The CDR3 contains 14 residues. Germline V gives CDR1 MGHRA, CDR2 YSYEKL. The DNA for the CDR3 is TGCGCCAGCAGCCTACAGGGGGCCAGTGAGACCCAGTACTTC. Amino acids: CASSLQGASETQYF.

This sequence joins TRBV6-5 and TRBJ1-5; D is perhaps TRBD1 (6 bases). The CDR3 runs 14 residues. CDR1 and CDR2 (germline): MNHEY, SVGAGI. V shed 7 bases and J shed 4 bases, with 14 bases lying between them. The CDR3 loop reads CASNRQATNQPQHF. DNA of the CDR3: TGTGCCAGCAACCGACAGGCAACTAATCAGCCCCAGCATTTT.

Only a few counts were recorded for this clone. This sequence joins TRBV15 and TRBJ1-4, with D possibly being TRBD1 (6 bases). The CDR3 length is 14 residues. Trimming cost V 4 bases and J 3 bases, with 9 bases left between them. Per the germline V gene, CDR1 is LNHNV and CDR2 is YYDKDF (reference sequence). CDR3 in DNA: TGTGCCACCAGCATTCGGACAGCTAATGAAAAACTGTTTTTT. Translating gives CATSIRTANEKLFF.

The chain carries TRBV7-9 and TRBJ2-1; tentative D call: TRBD2 (6 bases). V lost 2 bases and J 16 bases, leaving 27 bases between the germline ends. Looked up from germline, CDR1 is SEHNR and CDR2 is FQNEAQ (reference sequence). The CDR3 contains 16 residues. The CDR3 sequence: CASSLFAIVGGLHLFF. The CDR3 DNA reads TGTGCCAGCAGCTTATTTGCGATAGTGGGGGGACTGCACCTCTTCTTC.

This sequence joins TRBV27 and TRBJ1-1, with a possible D match to TRBD1 (5 bases). This CDR3 contains 13 residues. The V end lost 10 bases, the J end lost 5 bases, and 17 bases lay between the germline ends. Germline assignment: CDR1 MNHEY and CDR2 SMNVEV (reference sequence). CDR3 sequence reads: CATTPLGGTEAFF. DNA for the CDR3: TGTGCCACTACCCCGCTTGGGGGGACTGAAGCTTTCTTT.

CDR3 sequence (DNA): TGCGCCAGCTTTCTCCCCTCTTTAGCTAACTATGGCTACACCTTC. This encodes CASFLPSLANYGYTF. The chain recombines TRBV23-1 with TRBJ1-2; D remains ambiguous. TRBV23-1 is an open reading frame, and its role is uncertain. The CDR3 totals 15 residues. Trimming removed 8 bases from V and 0 bases from J, with 16 bases in between.

V usage is TRBV11-2 and J usage is TRBJ1-1, with 7 bases lining up with TRBD1. J gave up 11 bases and V 0 bases, and 3 bases lay outside the gene matches. In germline, CDR1 is SGHAT, CDR2 FQNNGV. The length of the CDR3 is 12 residues. Here the CDR3 reads CASSLEGRGAFF. CDR3 coding DNA: TGTGCCAGCAGCTTAGAGGGCAGGGGGGCTTTCTTT.

This chain joins TRBV5-1 and TRBJ2-1; possible D gene TRBD2, 5 bases. The CDR3 sequence is 13 residues long. Germline CDR1 reads SGHRS; CDR2 reads YFSETQ. Trimming pared 0 bases from V and 7 bases from J, leaving 8 bases between. CDR3 sequence reads: CASSLGGLNEQFF. The CDR3 bases are TGCGCCAGCAGCTTGGGAGGGCTGAATGAGCAGTTCTTC.

This clone appeared a few times. The chain uses TRBV7-9 and TRBJ2-7; 9 bases agree with TRBD2. The CDR3 extends over 16 amino acids. V was pared by 0 bases and J by 5 bases, with 8 bases of the junction left unmatched. Per the germline V gene, CDR1 is SEHNR and CDR2 is FQNEAQ (reference sequence). CDR3 in DNA: TGTGCCAGCAGCTTAGCGCGGGGGGGACTAGGCCACGAGCAGTACTTC. Protein: CASSLARGGLGHEQYF.

This chain links TRBV18 with TRBJ1-5; D unresolved. Germline V gives CDR1 KGHSH, CDR2 LQKENI. The V end was cut by 1 base, the J end by 5 bases, with 15 bases between. The CDR3 extends over 16 amino acids. CDR3 nucleotide sequence: TGTGCCAGCTCACCACAGGGATCGGGGAGGGATCAGCCCCAGCATTTT. Amino acid sequence: CASSPQGSGRDQPQHF. The variable domain in full, with the rest retrieved from reference TRBV18 and TRBJ1-5, is NAGVMQNPRHLVRRRGQEARLRCSPMKGHSHVYWYRQLPEEGLKFMVYLQKENIIDESGMPKERFSAEFPKEGPSILRIQQVVRGDSAAYFCASSPQGSGRDQPQHFGDGTRLSIL.

This clone has more than one count but fewer than ten. The CDR3 coding sequence is TGTGCCAGCAGCCTGGGGACAGGGGGCTACTACGAGCAGTACTTC. It translates to CASSLGTGGYYEQYF. V gene TRBV5-6 combines with J gene TRBJ2-7; 12 bases are shared with TRBD1. With V trimmed by 4 bases and J by 3 bases, 5 bases remained unmatched. The CDR3 loop spans 15 amino acids. Looked up from germline, CDR1 is SGHDT and CDR2 is YYEEEE.

The count of this clone is one. The rearrangement joins TRBV27 to TRBJ1-2, with a tentative D call TRBD1 (5 bases). CDR3 length: 15 residues. From germline, CDR1 is MNHEY and CDR2 SMNVEV (reference sequence). The ends were cut back, 4 bases at V and 0 bases at J, with 12 bases in the middle. In nucleotides, the CDR3 is TGTGCCAGCAGTTGGGGGGGTTTCGCTAACTATGGCTACACCTTC. This gives the protein CASSWGGFANYGYTF.

The sample holds many counts of this clone. The rearrangement uses TRBV7-9 and TRBJ1-6, with 7 nucleotides matching TRBD1. J was trimmed by 6 bases and V by 8 bases; bases with no gene match: 7. The germline V gene encodes CDR1 SEHNR and CDR2 FQNEAQ (reference sequence). The CDR3 loop spans 14 amino acids. The CDR3 DNA sequence: TGTGCCAGCGTCCGGGACAGTGGTAATTCACCCCTCCACTTT. This gives the protein CASVRDSGNSPLHF.

The chain links TRBV19 to TRBJ1-5; possibly TRBD1 for D (5 bases). The CDR3 runs 13 residues. V lost 6 bases to trimming and J lost 3 bases, with 9 bases between them. Germline CDR1 LNHDA, CDR2 SQIVND (reference sequence). CDR3 DNA sequence: TGTGCCAGTAGCAGGGAAACCAATCAGCCCCAGCATTTT. It codes for CASSRETNQPQHF.

The chain is built from TRBV3-1 (or the pseudogene TRBV3-2) and TRBJ1-1; D is ambiguous. Germline V lookup: CDR1 LGHDT, CDR2 YNNKEL (reference sequence). The V end was cut by 1 base, the J end by 0 bases, with 12 bases between. The CDR3 is 16 amino acids. CDR3 DNA: TGTGCCAGCAGCCAAGGGTCAGTAGACATGAACACTGAAGCTTTCTTT. This sequence encodes CASSQGSVDMNTEAFF.

The chain joins TRBV2 to TRBJ2-3; D is ambiguous. Trimming took off 7 bases at V and 2 bases at J, with 13 bases between the two ends. In germline, CDR1 is SNHLY, CDR2 FYNNEI. The CDR3 sequence is 14 residues long. CDR3 residues: CASMRVGFTDTQYF. The CDR3 DNA reads as TGTGCCAGCATGCGCGTCGGGTTCACAGATACGCAGTATTTT.

The chain is built from TRBV7-9 and TRBJ2-1; 9 positions match TRBD2. Germline values: CDR1 SEHNR, CDR2 FQNEAQ (reference sequence). This CDR3 is built from 16 residues. The ends lost 5 bases at V and 7 bases at J; junction bases unmatched: 12. The CDR3 here is CASSRPTSGLGNEQFF. The DNA for the CDR3 is TGTGCCAGCAGCCGACCAACTAGCGGGCTGGGTAATGAGCAGTTCTTC.

V usage is TRBV6-1 and J usage is TRBJ1-3; no firm D call. This CDR3 contains 17 residues. Germline V CDR1 and CDR2: MNHNS, SASEGT. The V gene lost 2 bases and the J gene lost 4 bases, with 18 bases spanning the gap. The CDR3 DNA reads as TGTGCCAGCAGTGAAAGTTCCGGGATTGGAGCCGGAAACACCATATATTTT. As protein: CASSESSGIGAGNTIYF.

Here the CDR3 DNA reads TGTGCCAGCTCACCACAGGGGGCCGGGGCCAACGTCCTGACTTTC. It encodes CASSPQGAGANVLTF. V is TRBV18 and J is TRBJ2-6; 7 bases map to TRBD1. The V and J ends lost 1 base and 4 bases, in that order; junction bases with no gene match: 1. Germline V CDR1 and CDR2: KGHSH, LQKENI. This CDR3 contains 15 residues.

The genes are TRBV6-8 and TRBJ2-5, with D unclear. This CDR3 has 14 residues. Trimming pared 1 base from V and 1 base from J, leaving 7 bases between. The germline gives CDR1 MNHGY, CDR2 SAAAGT. DNA for the CDR3: TGTGCCAGCAGTTACTTCCAGGTCCAAGAGACCCAGTACTTC. Its protein product is CASSYFQVQETQYF.

The chain carries TRBV5-1 and TRBJ2-5, with a possible D match to TRBD2 (5 bases). Trimming shortened V by 1 base and J by 5 bases, and 9 bases separated the two germline ends. The CDR3 extends over 13 amino acids. Germline CDR1 reads SGHRS; CDR2 reads YFSETQ. The CDR3 region has the DNA TGCGCCAGCAGCTTGCGGCCGGGGGAGACCCAGTACTTC. Translated, it gives CASSLRPGETQYF.